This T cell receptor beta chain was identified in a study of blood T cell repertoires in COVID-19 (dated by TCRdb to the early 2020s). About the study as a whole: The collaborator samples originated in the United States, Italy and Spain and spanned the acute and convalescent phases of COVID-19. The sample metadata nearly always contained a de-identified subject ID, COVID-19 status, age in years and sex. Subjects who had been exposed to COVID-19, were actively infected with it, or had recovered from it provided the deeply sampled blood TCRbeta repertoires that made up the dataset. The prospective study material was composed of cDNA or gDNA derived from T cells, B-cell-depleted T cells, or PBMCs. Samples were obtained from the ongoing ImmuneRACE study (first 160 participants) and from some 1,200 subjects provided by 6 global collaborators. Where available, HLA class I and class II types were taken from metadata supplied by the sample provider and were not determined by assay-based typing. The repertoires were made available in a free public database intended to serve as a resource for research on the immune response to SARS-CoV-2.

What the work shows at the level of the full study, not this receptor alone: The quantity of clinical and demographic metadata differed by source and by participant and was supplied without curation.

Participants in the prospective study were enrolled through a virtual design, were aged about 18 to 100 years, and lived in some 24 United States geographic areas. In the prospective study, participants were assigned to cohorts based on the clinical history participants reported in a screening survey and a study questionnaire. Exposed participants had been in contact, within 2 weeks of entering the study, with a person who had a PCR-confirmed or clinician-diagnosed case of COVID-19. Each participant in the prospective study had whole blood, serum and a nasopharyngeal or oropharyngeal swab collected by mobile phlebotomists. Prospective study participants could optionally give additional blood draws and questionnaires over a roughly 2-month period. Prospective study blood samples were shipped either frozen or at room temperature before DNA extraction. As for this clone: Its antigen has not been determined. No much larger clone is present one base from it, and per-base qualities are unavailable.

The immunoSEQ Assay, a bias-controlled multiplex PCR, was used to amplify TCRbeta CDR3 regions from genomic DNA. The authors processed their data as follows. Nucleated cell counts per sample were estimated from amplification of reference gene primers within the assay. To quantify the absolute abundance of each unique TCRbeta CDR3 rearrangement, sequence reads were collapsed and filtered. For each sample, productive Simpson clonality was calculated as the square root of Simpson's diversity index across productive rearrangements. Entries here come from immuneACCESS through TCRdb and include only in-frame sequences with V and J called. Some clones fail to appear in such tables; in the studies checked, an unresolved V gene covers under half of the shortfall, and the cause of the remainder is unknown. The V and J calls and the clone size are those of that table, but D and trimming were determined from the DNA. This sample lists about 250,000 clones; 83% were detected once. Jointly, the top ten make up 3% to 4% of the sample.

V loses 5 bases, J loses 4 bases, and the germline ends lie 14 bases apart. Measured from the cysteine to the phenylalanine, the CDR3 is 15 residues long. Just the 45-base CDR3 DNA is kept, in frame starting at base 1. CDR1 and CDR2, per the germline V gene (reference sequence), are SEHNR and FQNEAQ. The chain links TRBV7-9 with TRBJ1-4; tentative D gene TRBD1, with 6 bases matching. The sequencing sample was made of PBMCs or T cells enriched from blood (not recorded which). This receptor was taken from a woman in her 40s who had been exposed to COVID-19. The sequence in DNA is TGTGCCAGCAGCCGGAAACAGGGCCGTAATGAAAAACTGTTTTTT. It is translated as CASSRKQGRNEKLFF.